Listed below are T cell receptor beta chains from one sample, sequenced in a study of blood T cells in healthy people across ages. TCRdb independently ran MiXCR on the 5' RACE reads; one entry per CDR3 protein. The sample lists about 1.4 million distinct CDR3 sequences; around 59% were seen once. The sequenced sample was blood. The source of these receptors is a man between 18 and 29 years old in good health. Both conserved end residues are part of each CDR3. D genes are given only for firm matches. Size is omitted from some rows. Given values are once, few, many or a class for expanded clones.

few	NA	TRBJ2-7	TRBV28	TGTGCCAGCAGTCCCCCTTACTACGAGCAGTACTTC	CASSPPYYEQYF
NA	TRBD2	TRBJ2-7	TRBV11-2	TGTGCCAGCAGCTCCCCTCGGGGGGGCTACGAGCAGTACTTC	CASSSPRGGYEQYF
NA	NA	TRBJ2-1	TRBV4-1	TGCGCCAGCAGCCTAAACCGGGTGGAGCCTGACAATGAGCAGTTCTTC	CASSLNRVEPDNEQFF
NA	NA	TRBJ1-2	TRBV7-9	TGTGCCAGCAGCTTACCCGATGCTAACTATGGCTACACCTTC	CASSLPDANYGYTF
NA	TRBD2	TRBJ2-2	TRBV24-1	TGTGCCACCAGCGCCTCCGGGACTAGCAGCACCGGGGAGCTGTTTTTT	CATSASGTSSTGELFF
once	TRBD2	TRBJ2-1	TRBV4-2	TGTGCCAGCAGCCAAGACGGGACTAGCGGGAGGGCCGGTGAGCAGTTCTTC	CASSQDGTSGRAGEQFF
few	TRBD1	TRBJ2-1	TRBV7-9	TGTGCCAGCAGCTGGCTCGGGACAGGGCGCAATGAGCAGTTCTTC	CASSWLGTGRNEQFF
NA	TRBD2	TRBJ2-2	TRBV7-2	TGTGCCAGCAGATTTCAGGGACTAGCGAACACCGGGGAGCTGTTTTTT	CASRFQGLANTGELFF
NA	NA	TRBJ2-7	TRBV15	TGTGCCACCAGCAGAGAGGGAAACAACTACGAGCAGTACTTC	CATSREGNNYEQYF
NA	NA	TRBJ2-5	TRBV6-5	TGTGCCAGCCATCAGGGTCTGAGAGAGACCCAGTACTTC	CASHQGLRETQYF
NA	NA	TRBJ2-7	TRBV28	TGTGCCAGCACCCCTAGCCAGGGCCACGAGCAGTACTTC	CASTPSQGHEQYF
few	NA	TRBJ2-7	TRBV12-3/TRBV12-4	TGTGCCAGCAGTCTTCCAGGGGTAGGGGAATACGAGCAGTACTTC	CASSLPGVGEYEQYF
NA	NA	TRBJ2-3	TRBV21-1	TGTGCCAGCAGCAAAAACATCTGCACAGATACGCAGTATTTT	CASSKNICTDTQYF
NA	TRBD2	TRBJ2-7	TRBV29-1	TGCAGCGTCCGGGGGGAGGGAACCTACGAGCAGTACTTC	CSVRGEGTYEQYF
once	NA	TRBJ2-5	TRBV20-1	TGCAGTGCCCATTGGCCCGGGGGAAACCAAGAGACCCAGTACTTC	CSAHWPGGNQETQYF
NA	NA	TRBJ1-5	TRBV6-2/TRBV6-3	TGTGCCAGCAGTCACGAAGGTAGCAATCAGCCCCAGCATTTT	CASSHEGSNQPQHF
NA	NA	TRBJ2-2	TRBV9	TGTGCCAGCACGAGGGAGGGGGGGGCCACGAACACCGGGGAGCTGTTTTTT	CASTREGGATNTGELFF
NA	NA	TRBJ2-7	TRBV28	TGTGCCACCCGGAGGTCCTACGAGCAGTACTTC	CATRRSYEQYF
few	TRBD2	TRBJ2-2	TRBV7-9	TGTGCCAGCAGCCTCGGACTAGCGGGAAACTTTTTAACCGGGGAGCTGTTTTTT	CASSLGLAGNFLTGELFF
NA	NA	TRBJ2-7	TRBV18	TGTGCCAGCTCAGAGGGACCGTCTAGAGAGCAGTACTTC	CASSEGPSREQYF
NA	NA	TRBJ2-2	TRBV12-3/TRBV12-4	TGTGCCAGCAGTTTAGCGCCGTCCGGCACCGGGGAGCTGTTTTTT	CASSLAPSGTGELFF
NA	TRBD2	TRBJ2-7	TRBV7-2	TGTGCCAGCAGCTCCCGGAGGCTAGCGGGGGTCATGCACTACGAGCAGTACTTC	CASSSRRLAGVMHYEQYF
NA	NA	TRBJ2-2	TRBV14	TGTGCCAGCAGCCAGGCCGGGAACCGGGAGCTGTTTTTT	CASSQAGNRELFF
NA	NA	TRBJ2-1	TRBV4-2	TGTGCCAGCAGCCAATCAGGTATATCCTACAATGAGCAGTTCTTC	CASSQSGISYNEQFF
NA	TRBD1	TRBJ2-6	TRBV2	TGTGCCAGGACAGGGGGCGCTGGGGCCAACGTCCTGACTTTC	CARTGGAGANVLTF
NA	NA	TRBJ1-6	TRBV7-6	TGTGCCAGCAGCTTACCTGGTTTTGGGTCACCCCTCCACTTT	CASSLPGFGSPLHF
few	NA	TRBJ1-2	TRBV7-2	TGTGCCAGCAGCTTAGTATCGGCAGCCCGAGGCTACACCTTC	CASSLVSAARGYTF
NA	TRBD1	TRBJ1-2	TRBV28	TGTGCCAGCAGTTTATTGCGGACAGGGGGCCCTTACTATGGCTACACCTTC	CASSLLRTGGPYYGYTF
few	NA	TRBJ2-7	TRBV15	TGTGCCACCAGCAGAGATCCCTCCTATATCTCCTACGAGCAGTACTTC	CATSRDPSYISYEQYF
NA	TRBD2	TRBJ2-5	TRBV20-1	TGCAGTGCTAGGGTCATTGGGCGGGGGGCCCAAGAGACCCAGTACTTC	CSARVIGRGAQETQYF
NA	NA	TRBJ2-7	TRBV28	TGTGCCAGCACCCCCGGGAAGTACGAGCAGTACTTC	CASTPGKYEQYF
NA	TRBD1	TRBJ1-1	TRBV12-5	TGTGCTAGTGGGTCTCCACCCGGACAGGGTGAAGCTGAAGCTTTCTTT	CASGSPPGQGEAEAFF
few	TRBD1	TRBJ1-1	TRBV13	TGTGCCAGCAGCCAGGGACAGGACAACACTGAAGCTTTCTTT	CASSQGQDNTEAFF
NA	NA	TRBJ2-7	TRBV9	TGTGCCAGCAGCGTAGAGTTCGGGCGGCAGTACTTC	CASSVEFGRQYF
NA	NA	TRBJ1-1	TRBV28	TGTGCCAGCAGAACGAGGGGGGGAAAGAACACTGAAGCTTTCTTT	CASRTRGGKNTEAFF
NA	TRBD2	TRBJ2-5	TRBV4-2	TGTGCCAGCAGCCCGGGACTAGCGGGAGAGGGAGGAGAGACCCAGTACTTC	CASSPGLAGEGGETQYF
NA	NA	TRBJ2-6	TRBV25-1	TGTGCCAGCACCTCGACAGAGACAGCCCCTGGGGCCAACGTCCTGACTTTC	CASTSTETAPGANVLTF
NA	NA	TRBJ2-2	TRBV7-8	TGTGCCAGCAGCACCGCCCGGGGCATCCTCCCCGGGGAGCTGTTTTTT	CASSTARGILPGELFF
NA	NA	TRBJ1-2	TRBV24-1	TGTGCCACCAGTGATTTGACGGGATATGGCTACACCTTC	CATSDLTGYGYTF
NA	TRBD2	TRBJ2-1	TRBV29-1	TGCAGCGTTGAAGACCTCCCGGGACTAGCGGCCTATGAGCAGTTCTTC	CSVEDLPGLAAYEQFF
few	NA	TRBJ2-3	TRBV29-1	TGCAGCGTTGAAGGGAAGAAGGGGCGCACAGATACGCAGTATTTT	CSVEGKKGRTDTQYF
NA	NA	TRBJ1-1	TRBV27	TGTGCCAGCAGTTTTGGGGGGATCAACACTGAAGCTTTCTTT	CASSFGGINTEAFF
NA	TRBD1	TRBJ1-2	TRBV29-1	TGCAGCGTTGAGGACAGGGAAAACTATGGCTACACCTTC	CSVEDRENYGYTF
NA	NA	TRBJ2-7	TRBV12-3/TRBV12-4	TGTGCCAGCAGTCCCTGGGTCAACGAGCAGTACTTC	CASSPWVNEQYF
NA	NA	TRBJ1-1	TRBV6-6	TGTGCCAGCAGTTACTCGCCCGGGGGCGGCACTGAAGCTTTCTTT	CASSYSPGGGTEAFF
many	TRBD2	TRBJ2-7	TRBV4-1	TGCGCCAGCAGCCAAGGTAGCGGGACGTACGAGCAGTACTTC	CASSQGSGTYEQYF
once	NA	TRBJ2-2	TRBV12-3/TRBV12-4	TGTGCCAGCAGTGTCGACGGTTCCGTCGGGGAGCTGTTTTTT	CASSVDGSVGELFF
NA	NA	TRBJ2-3	TRBV7-9	TGTGCCACGGGGCTAGTTGGGGCAGATACGCAGTATTTT	CATGLVGADTQYF
NA	TRBD2	TRBJ2-4	TRBV12-3/TRBV12-4	TGTGCCAGCAGTACAACCCCGACGGGCGGGAGAGTGGAGTACTTC	CASSTTPTGGRVEYF
NA	TRBD1	TRBJ2-7	TRBV7-9	TGTGCCAGCAGCGGGAAGGACAGGAGCTCCTACGAGCAGTACTTC	CASSGKDRSSYEQYF
NA	NA	TRBJ1-1	TRBV18	TGTGCCAGCTCACTGGACATGATGAACACTGAAGCTTTCTTT	CASSLDMMNTEAFF
NA	NA	TRBJ2-7	TRBV5-1	TGCGCCAGCAAGGAGGGGCCAACCTACGAGCAGTACTTC	CASKEGPTYEQYF
NA	NA	TRBJ1-5	TRBV4-1	TGCGCCAGCAGCCACTCCCCGGGGGTTATTTTGCCCCAGCATTTT	CASSHSPGVILPQHF
NA	NA	TRBJ1-3	TRBV10-3	TGTGCCGGATCGACAGCCGTCACTGGAAACACCATATATTTT	CAGSTAVTGNTIYF
NA	NA	TRBJ2-7	TRBV7-6	TGTGCCGGCAGCCACACGACACAGACCTACGAGCAGTACTTC	CAGSHTTQTYEQYF
once	NA	TRBJ1-5	TRBV7-9	TGTGCCAGCAGCTTAATTAGCAGTAATTCAGGGTTCGGCAATCAGCCCCAGCATTTT	CASSLISSNSGFGNQPQHF
few	NA	TRBJ2-7	TRBV28	TGTGCCAGCAGAGAACGGGGGTCTCCCTACGAGCAGTACTTC	CASRERGSPYEQYF
few	NA	TRBJ2-7	TRBV12-3/TRBV12-4	TGTGCCAGCAGCTACCTGCACTACGAGCAGTACTTC	CASSYLHYEQYF
NA	NA	TRBJ2-5	TRBV12-3/TRBV12-4	TGTGCCAGCAGTTTAGGAGGAGGGTACCAAGAGACCCAGTACTTC	CASSLGGGYQETQYF